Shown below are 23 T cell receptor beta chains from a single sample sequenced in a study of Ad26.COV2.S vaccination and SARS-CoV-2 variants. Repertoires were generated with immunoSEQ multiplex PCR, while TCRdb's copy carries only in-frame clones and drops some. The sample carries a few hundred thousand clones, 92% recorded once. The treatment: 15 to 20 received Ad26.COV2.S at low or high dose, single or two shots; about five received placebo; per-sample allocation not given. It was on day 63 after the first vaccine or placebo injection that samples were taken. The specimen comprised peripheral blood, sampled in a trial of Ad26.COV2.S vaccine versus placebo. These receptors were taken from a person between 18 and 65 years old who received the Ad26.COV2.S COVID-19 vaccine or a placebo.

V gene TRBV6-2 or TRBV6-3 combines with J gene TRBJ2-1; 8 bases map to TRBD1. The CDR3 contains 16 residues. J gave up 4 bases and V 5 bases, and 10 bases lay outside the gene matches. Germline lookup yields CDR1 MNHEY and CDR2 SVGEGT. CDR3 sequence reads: CASSDPGQENYNEQFF. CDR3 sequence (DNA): TGTGCCAGCAGTGACCCGGGACAGGAAAATTACAATGAGCAGTTCTTC.

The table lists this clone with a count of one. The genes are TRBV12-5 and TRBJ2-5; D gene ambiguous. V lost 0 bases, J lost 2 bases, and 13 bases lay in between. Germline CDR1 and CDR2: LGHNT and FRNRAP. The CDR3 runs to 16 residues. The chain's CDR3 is CASGLVLPRDQETQYF. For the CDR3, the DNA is TGTGCTAGTGGTTTGGTCCTGCCTCGTGATCAAGAGACCCAGTACTTC.

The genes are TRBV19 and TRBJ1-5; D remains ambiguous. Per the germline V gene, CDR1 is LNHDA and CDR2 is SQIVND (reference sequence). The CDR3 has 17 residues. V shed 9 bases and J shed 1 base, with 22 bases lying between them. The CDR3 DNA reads TGTGCCAGCACGTCTAGACCAGAAATGAGGAGCAATCAGCCCCAGCATTTT. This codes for CASTSRPEMRSNQPQHF.

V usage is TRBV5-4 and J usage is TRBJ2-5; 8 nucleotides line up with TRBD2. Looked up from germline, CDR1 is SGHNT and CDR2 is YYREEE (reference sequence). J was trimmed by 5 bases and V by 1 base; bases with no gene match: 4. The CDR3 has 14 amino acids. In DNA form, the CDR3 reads TGTGCCAGCAGCTTGTCAGCGGGGGAGGAGACCCAGTACTTC. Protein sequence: CASSLSAGEETQYF.

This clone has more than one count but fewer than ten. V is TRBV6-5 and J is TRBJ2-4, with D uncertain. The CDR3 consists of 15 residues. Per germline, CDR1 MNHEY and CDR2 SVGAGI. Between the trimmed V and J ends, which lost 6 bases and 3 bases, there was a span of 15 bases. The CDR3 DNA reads TGTGCCAGCAGACGAACGACGGTGATCAAAAACATTCAGTACTTC. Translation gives CASRRTTVIKNIQYF.

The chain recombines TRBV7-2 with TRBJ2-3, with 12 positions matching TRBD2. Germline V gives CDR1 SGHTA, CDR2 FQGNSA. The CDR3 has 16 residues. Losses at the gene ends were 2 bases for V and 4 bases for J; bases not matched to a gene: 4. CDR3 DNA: TGTGCCAGCAGCTTATGGTCTAGCGGGGGGGCAGATACGCAGTATTTT. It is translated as CASSLWSSGGADTQYF. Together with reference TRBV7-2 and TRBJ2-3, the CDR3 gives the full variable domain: GAGVSQSPSNKVTEKGKDVELRCDPISGHTALYWYRQSLGQGLEFLIYFQGNSAPDKSGLPSDRFSAERTGGSVSTLTIQRTQQEDSAVYLCASSLWSSGGADTQYFGPGTRLTVL.

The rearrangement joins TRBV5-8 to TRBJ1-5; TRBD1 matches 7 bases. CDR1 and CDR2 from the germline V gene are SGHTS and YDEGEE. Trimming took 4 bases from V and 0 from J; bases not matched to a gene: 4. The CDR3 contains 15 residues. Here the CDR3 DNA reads TGTGCCAGCAGCCGCGGGACAGATAGCAATCAGCCCCAGCATTTT. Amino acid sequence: CASSRGTDSNQPQHF.

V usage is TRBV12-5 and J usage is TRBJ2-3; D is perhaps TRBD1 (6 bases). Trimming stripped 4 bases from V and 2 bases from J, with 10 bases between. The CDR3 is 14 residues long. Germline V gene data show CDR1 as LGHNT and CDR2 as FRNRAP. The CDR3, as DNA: TGTGCTAGTGGTTCCGGACAGATCACAGATACGCAGTATTTT. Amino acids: CASGSGQITDTQYF.

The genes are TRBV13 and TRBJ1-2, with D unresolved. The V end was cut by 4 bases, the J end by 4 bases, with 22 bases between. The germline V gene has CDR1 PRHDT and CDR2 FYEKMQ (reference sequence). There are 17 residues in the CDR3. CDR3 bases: TGTGCCAGCAGCTCTCCCCCCAGCCGGGCCCTTGGCTATGGCTACACCTTC. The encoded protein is CASSSPPSRALGYGYTF.

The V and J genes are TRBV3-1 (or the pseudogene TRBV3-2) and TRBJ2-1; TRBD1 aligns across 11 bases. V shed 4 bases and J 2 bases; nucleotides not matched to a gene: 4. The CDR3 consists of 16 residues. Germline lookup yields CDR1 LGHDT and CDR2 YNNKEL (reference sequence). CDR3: CASSLGQGAAYNEQFF. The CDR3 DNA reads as TGTGCCAGCAGCCTTGGACAGGGGGCTGCCTACAATGAGCAGTTCTTC.

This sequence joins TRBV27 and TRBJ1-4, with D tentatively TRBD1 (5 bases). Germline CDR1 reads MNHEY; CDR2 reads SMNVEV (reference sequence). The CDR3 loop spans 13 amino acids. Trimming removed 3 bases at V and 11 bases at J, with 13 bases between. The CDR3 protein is CASSLTGQWKLFF. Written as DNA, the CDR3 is TGTGCCAGCAGTTTGACGGGGCAGTGGAAACTGTTTTTT. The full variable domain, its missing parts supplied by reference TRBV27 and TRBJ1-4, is EAQVTQNPRYLITVTGKKLTVTCSQNMNHEYMSWYRQDPGLGLRQIYYSMNVEVTDKGDVPEGYKVSRKEKRNFPLILESPSPNQTSLYFCASSLTGQWKLFFGSGTQLSVL.

This CDR3 reads CASSPHQWDPYEKLFF. CDR3 DNA sequence: TGTGCCAGCAGCCCCCACCAATGGGACCCCTATGAAAAACTGTTTTTT. The rearrangement uses TRBV11-3 and TRBJ1-4, with a possible D match to TRBD1 (5 bases). The V end was cut by 5 bases, the J end by 6 bases, with 19 bases between. Germline assignment: CDR1 SGHNT and CDR2 YENEEA. The CDR3 runs 16 residues.

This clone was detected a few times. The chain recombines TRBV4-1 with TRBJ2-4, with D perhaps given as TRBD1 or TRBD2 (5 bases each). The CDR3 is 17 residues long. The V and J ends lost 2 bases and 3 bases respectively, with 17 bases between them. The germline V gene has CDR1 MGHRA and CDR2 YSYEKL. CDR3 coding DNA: TGCGCCAGCAGCCAACCGGGTCAGGGACGGGACAAAAACATTCAGTACTTC. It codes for CASSQPGQGRDKNIQYF.

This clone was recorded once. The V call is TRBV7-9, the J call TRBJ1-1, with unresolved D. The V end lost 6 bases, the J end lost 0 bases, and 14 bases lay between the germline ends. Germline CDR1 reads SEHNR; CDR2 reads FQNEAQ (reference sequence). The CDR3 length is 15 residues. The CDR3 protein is CASRIQGQLNTEAFF. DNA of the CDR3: TGTGCCAGCAGGATACAAGGGCAGCTGAACACTGAAGCTTTCTTT. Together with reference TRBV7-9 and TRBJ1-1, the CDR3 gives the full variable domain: DTGVSQNPRHKITKRGQNVTFRCDPISEHNRLYWYRQTLGQGPEFLTYFQNEAQLEKSRLLSDRFSAERPKGSFSTLEIQRTEQGDSAMYLCASRIQGQLNTEAFFGQGTRLTVV.

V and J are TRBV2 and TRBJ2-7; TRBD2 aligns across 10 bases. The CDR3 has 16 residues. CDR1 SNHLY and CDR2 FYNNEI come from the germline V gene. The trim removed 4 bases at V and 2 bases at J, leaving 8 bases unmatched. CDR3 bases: TGTGCCAGCAGTGTGATCCTAGCGGGGGCCGCCTACGAGCAGTACTTC. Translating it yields CASSVILAGAAYEQYF.

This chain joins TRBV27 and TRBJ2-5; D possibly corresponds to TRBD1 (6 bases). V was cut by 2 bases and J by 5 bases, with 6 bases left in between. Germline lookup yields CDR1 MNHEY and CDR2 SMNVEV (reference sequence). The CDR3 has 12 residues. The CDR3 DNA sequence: TGTGCCAGCAGTTTACAGGGGGAGACCCAGTACTTC. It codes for CASSLQGETQYF.

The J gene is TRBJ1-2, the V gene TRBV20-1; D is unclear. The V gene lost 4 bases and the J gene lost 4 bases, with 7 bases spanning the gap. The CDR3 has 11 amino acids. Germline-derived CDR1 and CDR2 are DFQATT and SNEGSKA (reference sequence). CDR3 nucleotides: TGCAGTGCTATGCACAGCTATGGCTACACCTTC. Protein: CSAMHSYGYTF.

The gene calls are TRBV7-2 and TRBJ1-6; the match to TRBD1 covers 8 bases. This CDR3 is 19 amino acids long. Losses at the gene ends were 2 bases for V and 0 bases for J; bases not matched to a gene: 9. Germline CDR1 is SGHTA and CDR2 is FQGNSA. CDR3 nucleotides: TGTGCCAGCAGCTTAATTGGACAGGGTTTTAGCTCCTATAATTCACCCCTCCACTTT. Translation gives CASSLIGQGFSSYNSPLHF.

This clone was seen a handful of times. The CDR3 DNA reads as TGTGCCAGTAGTATGTGGCGGGGGGGTAATTCACCCCTCCACTTT. Amino acids: CASSMWRGGNSPLHF. The genes are TRBV19 and TRBJ1-6, with a possible D match to TRBD1 (5 bases). CDR3 length equals 15 residues. Trimming stripped 3 bases from V and 6 bases from J, with 12 bases between. Germline V gene data show CDR1 as LNHDA and CDR2 as SQIVND (reference sequence).

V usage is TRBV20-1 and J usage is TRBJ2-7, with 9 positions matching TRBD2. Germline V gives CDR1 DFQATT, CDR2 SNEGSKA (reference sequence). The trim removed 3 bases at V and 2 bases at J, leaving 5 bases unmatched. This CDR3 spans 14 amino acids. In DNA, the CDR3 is TGCAGTGCTAGTCAGCGGGGGGCCACCTACGAGCAGTACTTC. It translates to CSASQRGATYEQYF.

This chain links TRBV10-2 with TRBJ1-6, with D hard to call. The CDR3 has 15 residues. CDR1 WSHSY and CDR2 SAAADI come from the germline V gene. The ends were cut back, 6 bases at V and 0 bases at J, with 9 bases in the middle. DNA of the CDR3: TGCGCCAGCAGGAATTGGACCTCCTATAATTCACCCCTCCACTTT. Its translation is CASRNWTSYNSPLHF.

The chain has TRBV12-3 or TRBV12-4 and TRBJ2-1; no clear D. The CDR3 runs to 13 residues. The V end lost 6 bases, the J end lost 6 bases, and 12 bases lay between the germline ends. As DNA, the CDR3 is TGTGCCAGCAGGCAGCTTCGCTCCAATGAGCAGTTCTTC. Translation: CASRQLRSNEQFF.

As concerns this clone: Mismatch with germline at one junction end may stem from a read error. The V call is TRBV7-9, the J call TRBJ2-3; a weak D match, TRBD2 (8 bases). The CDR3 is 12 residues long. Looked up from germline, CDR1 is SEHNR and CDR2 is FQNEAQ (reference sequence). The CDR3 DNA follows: TGTGCCAGCAGCACCACCGGGACTAGGGGGCATTTT. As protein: CASSTTGTRGHF.